This TCR beta chain came from a study of control samples from healthy donors and cancer patients. In germline, CDR1 is SGHTA, CDR2 FQGNSA. Trimming shortened V by 1 base and J by 6 bases, and 18 bases separated the two germline ends. This CDR3 contains 17 residues. The data were produced by immunoSEQ multiplex PCR, yet TCRdb's version contains in-frame clones alone and is incomplete. The sample records 95,000 to 150,000 clones, about 90% being singletons. V is TRBV7-2 and J is TRBJ1-4; weak D call: TRBD1 (6 bases). Sequenced input: blood. The sequence was obtained from a man aged 18 to 30 in good health. CDR3 DNA sequence: TGTGCCAGCAGCTTAGTGGGGTGGGGGGCGCGAGATGAAAAACTGTTTTTT. Protein sequence: CASSLVGWGARDEKLFF.